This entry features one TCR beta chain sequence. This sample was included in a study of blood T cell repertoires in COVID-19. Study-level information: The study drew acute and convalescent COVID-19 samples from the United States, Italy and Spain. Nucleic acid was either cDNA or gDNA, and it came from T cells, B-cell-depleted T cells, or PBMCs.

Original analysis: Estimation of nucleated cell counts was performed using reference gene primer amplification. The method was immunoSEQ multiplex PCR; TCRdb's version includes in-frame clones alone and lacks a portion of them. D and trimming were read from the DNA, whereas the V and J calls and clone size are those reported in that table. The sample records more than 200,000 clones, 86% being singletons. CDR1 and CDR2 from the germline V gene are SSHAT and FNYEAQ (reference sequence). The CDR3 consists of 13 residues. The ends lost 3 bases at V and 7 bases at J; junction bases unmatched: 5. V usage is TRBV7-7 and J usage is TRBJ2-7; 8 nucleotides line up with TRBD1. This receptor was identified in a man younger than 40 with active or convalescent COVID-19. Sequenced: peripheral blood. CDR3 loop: CASSLTGVGEQYF. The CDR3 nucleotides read TGTGCCAGCAGCTTGACAGGGGTGGGTGAGCAGTACTTC. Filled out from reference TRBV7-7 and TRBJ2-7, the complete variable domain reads GAGVSQSPRYKVTKRGQDVTLRCDPISSHATLYWYQQALGQGPEFLTYFNYEAQPDKSGLPSDRFSAERPEGSISTLTIQRTEQRDSAMYRCASSLTGVGEQYFGPGTRLTVT.